These 21 T cell receptor beta chains were all obtained from the same sample, sequenced in a study of cytomegalovirus exposure and HLA in healthy donors. PCR used 60 Vbeta primers and 13 Jbeta primers. The data were produced by immunoSEQ multiplex PCR, yet TCRdb's version contains in-frame clones alone and is incomplete. The sample records about 160,000 clones, around 79% being singletons. Sequencing was performed on PBMCs. The receptors come from a man in his forties in good health and CMV-seronegative.

This chain joins TRBV5-1 and TRBJ2-5, with D tentatively TRBD2 (6 bases). The CDR3 runs 16 residues. Germline assignment: CDR1 SGHRS and CDR2 YFSETQ. Trimming pared 4 bases from V and 4 bases from J, leaving 20 bases between. The CDR3 sequence: CASSPYGTQYTETQYF. The CDR3 DNA reads TGCGCCAGCAGCCCCTACGGGACTCAATATACAGAGACCCAGTACTTC.

This clone was detected only once. This chain links TRBV29-1 with TRBJ2-3; possibly TRBD1 for D (5 bases). Germline assignment: CDR1 SQVTM and CDR2 ANQGSEA. The V gene lost 7 bases and the J gene lost 0 bases, with 14 bases spanning the gap. The CDR3 length is 14 residues. This CDR3 reads CSERQFSSTDTQYF. Here the CDR3 DNA reads TGCAGCGAACGACAGTTTTCTAGCACAGATACGCAGTATTTT.

This chain uses TRBV7-9 with TRBJ1-1, with D tentatively TRBD1 (5 bases). V dropped 2 bases and J dropped 4 bases, with 11 bases sitting between them. The CDR3 covers 14 residues. In germline, CDR1 is SEHNR, CDR2 FQNEAQ (reference sequence). CDR3 amino acids: CASSLPGGVTEAFF. CDR3 in DNA: TGTGCCAGCAGCTTACCGGGGGGGGTCACTGAAGCTTTCTTT.

The chain links TRBV4-1 to TRBJ1-2; 7 bases line up with TRBD1. This CDR3 comprises 16 residues. V shed 2 bases, J shed 2 bases, and the junction held 8 bases outside the gene matches. The germline gives CDR1 MGHRA, CDR2 YSYEKL. For the CDR3, the DNA is TGCGCCAGCAGCCAATCCCCACAGGGGTGGAACTATGGCTACACCTTC. Translated: CASSQSPQGWNYGYTF.

This chain connects TRBV12-5 to TRBJ2-2; 11 nucleotides agree with TRBD2. Germline V gene sequence: CDR1 LGHNT, CDR2 FRNRAP. The CDR3 loop spans 16 amino acids. Losses at the gene ends were 4 bases for V and 5 bases for J; bases not matched to a gene: 6. The CDR3 loop reads CASGSQWTSGTGELFF. CDR3 sequence (DNA): TGTGCTAGTGGTTCCCAATGGACTAGCGGGACCGGGGAGCTGTTTTTT.

V gene TRBV10-3 combines with J gene TRBJ2-3; maybe TRBD2 (5 bases). Trimming left V 8 bases short and J 6 bases short, with 18 bases between. CDR3 length: 14 residues. The V gene's germline CDR1 is ENHRY and CDR2 SYGVKD. CDR3 nucleotides: TGTGCCATCGAGGACTCCCGGGGTTTCGATACGCAGTATTTT. Encoded protein: CAIEDSRGFDTQYF.

Only one count was recorded for this clone. The chain couples TRBV28 to TRBJ1-1; D is perhaps TRBD1 (6 bases). There are 14 residues in the CDR3. The V end lost 3 bases, the J end lost 0 bases, and 8 bases lay between the germline ends. In germline, CDR1 is MDHEN, CDR2 SYDVKM. The CDR3 bases are TGTGCCAGCAGTTTTGGGGGCCTGAACACTGAAGCTTTCTTT. Translation: CASSFGGLNTEAFF.

V usage is TRBV5-1 and J usage is TRBJ2-7; D ambiguous. CDR3 length: 15 residues. V was shortened by 3 bases and J by 2 bases, with 15 bases between the two germline ends. CDR1 SGHRS and CDR2 YFSETQ come from the germline V gene. CDR3 DNA: TGCGCCAGCAGCTGGGCCTCGGAAGGAACCTACGAGCAGTACTTC. This codes for CASSWASEGTYEQYF.

The chain couples TRBV11-2 to TRBJ2-1; possibly TRBD2 for D (6 bases). Germline V gene data show CDR1 as SGHAT and CDR2 as FQNNGV. Trimming pared 1 base from V and 9 bases from J, leaving 13 bases between. The CDR3 spans 14 residues. Here the CDR3 reads CASSLAGERVEQFF. In DNA form, the CDR3 reads TGTGCCAGCAGCTTAGCGGGAGAACGGGTTGAGCAGTTCTTC. Full variable domain (remainder filled in from reference TRBV11-2 and TRBJ2-1): EAGVAQSPRYKIIEKRQSVAFWCNPISGHATLYWYQQILGQGPKLLIQFQNNGVVDDSQLPKDRFSAERLKGVDSTLKIQPAKLEDSAVYLCASSLAGERVEQFFGPGTRLTVL.

There are a few counts of this clone. The V gene is TRBV18, the J gene TRBJ2-7; perhaps TRBD1 as D (5 bases). CDR3 length: 14 residues. Between the trimmed V and J ends, which lost 0 bases and 2 bases, there was a span of 8 bases. Germline V gene lookup returns CDR1 KGHSH and CDR2 LQKENI. CDR3 amino acids: CASSPPARAYEQYF. Written as DNA, the CDR3 is TGTGCCAGCTCACCACCGGCCAGGGCCTACGAGCAGTACTTC.

V gene TRBV29-1 combines with J gene TRBJ2-2; 7 bases fit TRBD1. Losses at the gene ends were 5 bases for V and 3 bases for J; bases not matched to a gene: 6. The germline V gene has CDR1 SQVTM and CDR2 ANQGSEA. The CDR3 runs to 14 residues. The DNA of the CDR3 is TGCAGCGTTCGCAGACAGGGTGACACCGGGGAGCTGTTTTTT. It is translated as CSVRRQGDTGELFF.

In this sample, this clone turned up a few times. The rearrangement uses TRBV19 and TRBJ1-5; D not certain. Per the germline V gene, CDR1 is LNHDA and CDR2 is SQIVND (reference sequence). V shed 5 bases and J shed 5 bases, with 10 bases lying between them. This CDR3 spans 13 amino acids. In DNA, the CDR3 is TGTGCCAGTAGTGGACTGATCTATCAGCCCCAGCATTTT. Its protein is CASSGLIYQPQHF.

This sequence joins TRBV6-5 and TRBJ2-5; 10 nucleotides align to TRBD2. CDR1 and CDR2 (germline): MNHEY, SVGAGI. The CDR3 consists of 14 residues. J gave up 5 bases and V 6 bases, and 6 bases lay outside the gene matches. The CDR3 DNA follows: TGTGCCAGCAGCTGGCTAGCGGGAGAGGAGACCCAGTACTTC. Translated: CASSWLAGEETQYF.

The chain uses TRBV25-1 and TRBJ2-1; TRBD2 aligns across 9 bases. The CDR3 contains 17 residues. V shed 4 bases, J shed 2 bases, and the junction held 9 bases outside the gene matches. Germline V gives CDR1 MGHDK, CDR2 SYGVNS. CDR3 sequence (DNA): TGTGCCAGCAGTGTCGAGGGGGGCGGGAGGGCCTACAATGAGCAGTTCTTC. Amino acids: CASSVEGGGRAYNEQFF.

V and J are TRBV4-2 and TRBJ2-1, with 9 bases that match TRBD2. Germline values: CDR1 LGHNA, CDR2 YNFKEQ. The CDR3 is 18 amino acids. V lost 7 bases, J lost 0 bases, and 13 bases stayed unmatched. CDR3 in DNA: TGTGCCAGCACGGCCACAGGCACAGCGGGAGGCTCCTACAATGAGCAGTTCTTC. Protein sequence: CASTATGTAGGSYNEQFF.

Remarks on this clone: One end of the junction does not line up with germline, which may come from a read error. The chain employs TRBV2 and TRBJ2-4, with 7 bases identical to TRBD1. CDR1 and CDR2 from the germline V gene are SNHLY and FYNNEI. CDR3 size: 14 residues. CDR3 sequence: CASSGDSSKNSQYF. For the CDR3, the DNA is TGTGCCAGCAGTGGGGACAGTTCCAAAAACAGTCAGTACTTC.

The rearrangement links TRBV5-6 to TRBJ2-5, with D perhaps matching TRBD1 (6 bases). The CDR3 runs to 15 residues. Between the trimmed V and J ends, which lost 2 bases and 5 bases, there was a span of 16 bases. Germline V CDR1 and CDR2: SGHDT, YYEEEE. The CDR3 bases are TGTGCCAGCAGCTTTAATAGGGGGTTAGGGGAGACCCAGTACTTC. Protein sequence: CASSFNRGLGETQYF.

The chain links TRBV5-1 to TRBJ2-3; 7 bases are shared with TRBD2. The CDR3 runs 15 residues. Germline-derived CDR1 and CDR2 are SGHRS and YFSETQ. V trimming: 0 bases; J trimming: 4 bases; junction bases outside the gene matches: 5. The CDR3 is CASSLVGGGPDTQYF. The CDR3 nucleotides read TGCGCCAGCAGCTTGGTGGGGGGGGGACCAGATACGCAGTATTTT.

The chain couples TRBV6-1 to TRBJ2-5, with D tentatively TRBD2 (6 bases). Germline CDR1 MNHNS, CDR2 SASEGT. V was shortened by 1 base and J by 5 bases, with 14 bases between the two germline ends. This CDR3 has 15 residues. CDR3 loop: CASSEVHGGWETQYF. The CDR3 DNA follows: TGTGCCAGCAGTGAAGTCCATGGAGGGTGGGAGACCCAGTACTTC.

Regarding this clone: This sample also contains other DNA sequences that code for the same CDR3. The V call is TRBV19, the J call TRBJ2-3, with TRBD2 matching over 11 bases. V shed 3 bases, J shed 7 bases, and the junction held 12 bases outside the gene matches. This CDR3 contains 17 residues. Germline V CDR1 and CDR2: LNHDA, SQIVND (reference sequence). In nucleotides, the CDR3 is TGTGCCAGTAGTATCCCCAAGGGACTAGCGGCGTCTCATACGCAGTATTTT. Its translation: CASSIPKGLAASHTQYF.

V usage is TRBV30 and J usage is TRBJ1-4; a possible D gene is TRBD1 (5 bases). V dropped 2 bases and J dropped 8 bases, with 18 bases sitting between them. There are 15 residues in the CDR3. Germline V gene data show CDR1 as GTSNPN and CDR2 as SVGIG (reference sequence). The CDR3 DNA sequence: TGTGCCTGGAGTACACTGCAGGGTGGATTAGAAAAACTGTTTTTT. This gives the protein CAWSTLQGGLEKLFF.